This T cell receptor beta chain was profiled in a study of blood T cell repertoires in COVID-19. The overall study: Sites in the United States, Italy and Spain provided acute and convalescent COVID-19 samples.

The CDR3 totals 13 residues. Trimming removed 3 bases at V and 4 bases at J, with 8 bases between. Per the germline V gene, CDR1 is SGHRS and CDR2 is YFSETQ. Clones were sequenced by immunoSEQ multiplex PCR, and TCRdb holds only the in-frame ones, with some missing. The sample contains some 80,000 clones, approximately 87% of which appear only once. Sequenced sample: peripheral blood. The source of this sequence is a human donor in a cohort sampled during active COVID-19. The rearrangement uses TRBV5-1 and TRBJ2-1; D is possibly TRBD1 (5 bases). The CDR3 DNA reads as TGCGCCAGCAGCTCTACAGGTTACAATGAGCAGTTCTTC. Amino acid sequence: CASSSTGYNEQFF.